A single sample is the source of the 23 T cell receptor beta chains below, sequenced in a study of T cell repertoires in cytomegalovirus infection. TCRdb reprocessed the reads via MiXCR and lists one record per CDR3 protein. In the table there are 300,000 or so distinct CDR3 sequences, about 9.2% of which are singletons. The sample comprised PBMCs. The origin of the receptors is a human donor in good health (CMV status not recorded). Some clones in this sample may be carry-over from other donors' samples.

This clonotype was counted once. The J gene is TRBJ1-1, the V gene TRBV6-2 or TRBV6-3, with D maybe TRBD1 (5 bases). The ends were cut back, 6 bases at V and 3 bases at J, with 23 bases in the middle. The CDR3 contains 17 residues. Germline V gives CDR1 MNHEY, CDR2 SVGEGT. The CDR3: CASSSLQGRLRHTEAFF. CDR3 DNA: TGTGCCAGCAGCAGCTTGCAGGGACGACTTAGGCACACTGAAGCTTTCTTT.

This clonotype has a count of ten or more. The chain combines TRBV7-9 with TRBJ2-2; D is possibly TRBD2 (5 bases). CDR3 size: 11 residues. Germline V gene data show CDR1 as SEHNR and CDR2 as FQNEAQ (reference sequence). The chain's CDR3 is CAEARAPELFF. For the CDR3, the DNA is TGTGCAGAGGCGCGGGCCCCGGAGCTGTTTTTT. The full variable domain, rest sourced from reference TRBV7-9 and TRBJ2-2, is DTGVSQNPRHKITKRGQNVTFRCDPISEHNRLYWYRQTLGQGPEFLTYFQNEAQLEKSRLLSDRFSAERPKGSFSTLEIQRTEQGDSAMYLCAEARAPELFFGEGSRLTVL.

This clonotype was observed many times. This chain uses TRBV19 with TRBJ2-2; 7 nucleotides agree with TRBD2. The CDR3 spans 15 residues. V trimming: 6 bases; J trimming: 7 bases; junction bases outside the gene matches: 11. Germline V gives CDR1 LNHDA, CDR2 SQIVND (reference sequence). The CDR3 reads CASRERLAAIGELFF. CDR3 DNA sequence: TGTGCCAGTAGGGAGAGGCTAGCGGCTATCGGGGAGCTGTTTTTT.

This clonotype was counted at least ten times. The chain links TRBV12-3 or TRBV12-4 to TRBJ2-2, with 7 bases identical to TRBD2. Losses at the gene ends were 4 bases for V and 5 bases for J; bases not matched to a gene: 10. This CDR3 has 16 residues. CDR3 amino acids: CASSSRAGSGTGELFF. The CDR3 region has the DNA TGTGCCAGCAGTTCCCGAGCGGGGTCGGGGACCGGGGAGCTGTTTTTT.

The chain is built from TRBV5-1 and TRBJ1-1; D is perhaps TRBD1 (6 bases). Germline CDR1 and CDR2: SGHRS and YFSETQ. The V and J ends lost 0 bases and 1 base respectively, with 10 bases between them. The length of the CDR3 is 15 residues. The CDR3 coding sequence is TGCGCCAGCAGCTTGGAACCGGGGGCGAACACTGAAGCTTTCTTT. Protein: CASSLEPGANTEAFF.

The V gene is TRBV6-1, the J gene TRBJ2-6; a weak D match, TRBD1 (5 bases). The CDR3 consists of 15 residues. The germline V gene has CDR1 MNHNS and CDR2 SASEGT. V was shortened by 6 bases and J by 0 bases, with 9 bases between the two germline ends. In DNA form, the CDR3 reads TGTGCCAGCAGAACGCAGGGCTCTGGGGCCAACGTCCTGACTTTC. Translated: CASRTQGSGANVLTF.

Many counts were recorded for this clonotype. This chain uses TRBV28 with TRBJ2-2; possible D gene TRBD2, 5 bases. Between the trimmed V and J ends, which lost 2 bases and 1 base, there was a span of 8 bases. Per germline, CDR1 MDHEN and CDR2 SYDVKM. The CDR3 length is 15 residues. The CDR3 bases are TGTGCCAGCAGTTTAACTAGGTGGAACACCGGGGAGCTGTTTTTT. Translated, it gives CASSLTRWNTGELFF.

This chain connects TRBV28 to TRBJ2-5; 8 nucleotides line up with TRBD1. Germline assignment: CDR1 MDHEN and CDR2 SYDVKM. V shed 3 bases, J shed 5 bases, and the junction held 11 bases outside the gene matches. CDR3 length: 16 residues. CDR3 loop: CASSFRKTGAGETQYF. In nucleotides, the CDR3 is TGTGCCAGCAGTTTCCGAAAGACAGGGGCCGGGGAGACCCAGTACTTC.

The table lists this clonotype with many counts. The chain employs TRBV28 and TRBJ2-1; perhaps D is TRBD1 or TRBD2 (6 bases each). The V and J ends lost 5 bases and 4 bases respectively, with 15 bases between them. Looked up from germline, CDR1 is MDHEN and CDR2 is SYDVKM. The CDR3 extends over 15 amino acids. CDR3 in amino acids: CASSPPGGLYNEQFF. The CDR3 region has the DNA TGTGCCAGCAGTCCCCCCGGGGGCCTTTACAATGAGCAGTTCTTC.

This clonotype was observed at least ten times. This chain uses TRBV19 with TRBJ1-4; tentative D call: TRBD1 (5 bases). The V gene's germline CDR1 is LNHDA and CDR2 SQIVND (reference sequence). The V and J ends lost 5 bases and 4 bases respectively, with 14 bases between them. CDR3 length: 15 amino acids. The CDR3, as DNA: TGTGCCAGTAGTGTGGGACGGAATCTTAATGAAAAACTGTTTTTT. Protein sequence: CASSVGRNLNEKLFF.

This clonotype was observed many times. This sequence joins TRBV12-3 or TRBV12-4 and TRBJ1-2; 8 nucleotides match TRBD1. The CDR3 is 13 residues long. J was trimmed by 7 bases and V by 3 bases; bases with no gene match: 4. The CDR3 DNA reads TGTGCCAGCAGTTTTGGACAGGGTTTTGGCTACACCTTC. Protein sequence: CASSFGQGFGYTF.

This clonotype was counted ten times or more. Written as DNA, the CDR3 is TGTGCCAGCAGAGGGGCCGGGGGTTCCTACAATGAGCAGTTCTTC. Its protein product is CASRGAGGSYNEQFF. The chain combines TRBV28 with TRBJ2-1; a weak D match, TRBD2 (6 bases). Trimming cost V 6 bases and J 1 base, with 13 bases left between them. The CDR3 runs to 15 residues. Germline V lookup: CDR1 MDHEN, CDR2 SYDVKM.

Ten or more counts support this clonotype. V and J are TRBV27 and TRBJ1-2, with 8 bases lining up with TRBD1. There are 15 residues in the CDR3. V shed 6 bases and J 4 bases; nucleotides not matched to a gene: 10. The V gene's germline CDR1 is MNHEY and CDR2 SMNVEV (reference sequence). CDR3 DNA sequence: TGTGCCAGCAGCCTGGACCAGGGGGCCGGCTATGGCTACACCTTC. This translates into CASSLDQGAGYGYTF.

Many counts were recorded for this clonotype. The chain has TRBV15 and TRBJ2-1; TRBD2 matches 9 bases. The length of the CDR3 is 18 residues. V was pared by 1 base and J by 6 bases, with 13 bases of the junction left unmatched. Germline-derived CDR1 and CDR2 are LNHNV and YYDKDF (reference sequence). The CDR3: CATSRVSGGMVGSNEQFF. DNA of the CDR3: TGTGCCACCAGCAGAGTTAGCGGGGGAATGGTAGGATCCAATGAGCAGTTCTTC.

This clonotype was picked up many times. The chain has TRBV7-2 and TRBJ2-1, with 8 bases aligning to TRBD1. The trim removed 5 bases at V and 7 bases at J, leaving 10 bases unmatched. This CDR3 is built from 15 residues. Germline lookup yields CDR1 SGHTA and CDR2 FQGNSA. CDR3 residues: CASSPWGQGANEQFF. CDR3 in DNA: TGTGCCAGCAGCCCGTGGGGGCAGGGGGCGAATGAGCAGTTCTTC.

The chain joins TRBV2 to TRBJ2-5; D gene uncertain. CDR1 is SNHLY, CDR2 FYNNEI, per germline. Trimming left V 7 bases short and J 5 bases short, with 11 bases between. This CDR3 has 12 residues. CDR3 in amino acids: CASNIHRETQYF. Written as DNA, the CDR3 is TGTGCCAGCAATATACATAGGGAGACCCAGTACTTC.

This clonotype was picked up a small number of times. This sequence joins TRBV29-1 and TRBJ1-1; possible D gene TRBD1, 5 bases. The CDR3 is made up of 11 amino acids. Germline V gene sequence: CDR1 SQVTM, CDR2 ANQGSEA. The V end lost 7 bases, the J end lost 5 bases, and 11 bases lay between the germline ends. CDR3 coding DNA: TGCAGCGCCGTGGGGGAAACTGAAGCTTTCTTT. It codes for CSAVGETEAFF.

This clonotype has at least ten counts. The J gene is TRBJ1-5, the V gene TRBV6-1, with unresolved D. The CDR3 runs 14 residues. Germline V lookup: CDR1 MNHNS, CDR2 SASEGT. V shed 2 bases and J shed 3 bases, with 8 bases lying between them. DNA for the CDR3: TGTGCCAGCAGTGAACAGGCGCCCAATCAGCCCCAGCATTTT. Translated, it gives CASSEQAPNQPQHF.

There are many counts of this clonotype. The chain carries TRBV6-6 and TRBJ1-4; D is unresolved. Trimming removed 6 bases from V and 7 bases from J, with 15 bases in between. The length of the CDR3 is 14 residues. Germline V gene data show CDR1 as MNHNY and CDR2 as SVGAGI (reference sequence). The CDR3 here is CASREAGDSEKLFF. Here the CDR3 DNA reads TGTGCCAGCAGAGAGGCTGGGGATTCTGAAAAACTGTTTTTT.

This clonotype has at least ten counts. The CDR3 bases are TGTGCCAGCAGCTTAAACGGGGGGGCCCCAGAGACCCAGTACTTC. Its protein is CASSLNGGAPETQYF. The chain recombines TRBV7-2 with TRBJ2-5, with 8 bases identical to TRBD2. The J segment lost 4 bases and the V segment lost 2 bases, leaving 6 bases of the junction unmatched. Germline CDR1 is SGHTA and CDR2 is FQGNSA. The CDR3 totals 15 residues.

There are many counts of this clonotype. The chain recombines TRBV7-9 with TRBJ2-1; D may correspond to TRBD1 or TRBD2 (5 bases each). The V gene's germline CDR1 is SEHNR and CDR2 FQNEAQ (reference sequence). V lost 4 bases and J 0 bases, leaving 13 bases between the germline ends. This CDR3 has 16 residues. DNA for the CDR3: TGTGCCAGCAGCTCTTTGGGGGTTAGCTCCTACAATGAGCAGTTCTTC. It codes for CASSSLGVSSYNEQFF.

This clonotype was counted at least ten times. The chain carries TRBV6-2 or TRBV6-3 and TRBJ2-2; 8 nucleotides line up with TRBD2. V shed 2 bases and J 0 bases; nucleotides not matched to a gene: 14. Per germline, CDR1 MNHEY and CDR2 SVGEGT. The CDR3 sequence is 20 residues long. CDR3 residues: CASSYPRGRGAYTNTGELFF. In nucleotides, the CDR3 is TGTGCCAGCAGTTACCCACGTGGGCGGGGGGCCTACACGAACACCGGGGAGCTGTTTTTT.

This clonotype was seen ten or more times. This CDR3 is CSVSRAGGLNEQFF. Here the CDR3 DNA reads TGCAGCGTTTCCCGAGCGGGGGGGCTGAATGAGCAGTTCTTC. The rearrangement uses TRBV29-1 and TRBJ2-1, with 10 bases identical to TRBD2. Per the germline V gene, CDR1 is SQVTM and CDR2 is ANQGSEA. The CDR3 sequence is 14 residues long. V trimming: 5 bases; J trimming: 7 bases; junction bases outside the gene matches: 8.